This T cell receptor beta chain stems from a study of blood T cell repertoires in COVID-19. Source study methods: Scientists estimated how many nucleated cells there were by amplifying reference gene primers. The table came from immunoSEQ multiplex PCR; TCRdb's copy has only in-frame clones and leaves some out. That table supplies the V and J calls and clone size; D and trimming were determined from the DNA. The sample contains about 42,000 clones, roughly 89% of which appear only once. The germline CDR1 and CDR2 sequences are MNHEY and SVGAGI. V was clipped by 1 base and J by 0 bases, with 9 bases between them. The CDR3 sequence is 15 residues long.

The chain recombines TRBV6-5 with TRBJ1-1; D is unclear. The sample was peripheral blood. The receptor comes from a human donor in a cohort sampled during active COVID-19. The CDR3 here is CASSYFTVMNTEAFF. In DNA form, the CDR3 reads TGTGCCAGCAGTTACTTCACAGTTATGAACACTGAAGCTTTCTTT.